This TCR beta chain emerged from a study of early T cells in non-severe SARS-CoV-2 infection. Via MiXCR, TCRdb re-called the 5' RACE reads, giving one row per CDR3 protein. Counted here are about 83,000 distinct CDR3 sequences, about 10% occurring once; the ten biggest clones make up over 7.5%. This clonotype was found a few times. The V gene's germline CDR1 is MDHEN and CDR2 SYDVKM. V shed 3 bases, J shed 8 bases, and the junction held 14 bases outside the gene matches. There are 16 residues in the CDR3. The TCR sequence derives from an adult who was a healthcare worker with PCR-confirmed SARS-CoV-2 infection or an uninfected control (not recorded which). The chain links TRBV28 to TRBJ1-2; 8 bases are shared with TRBD1. Source: whole blood, taken at baseline. In DNA form, the CDR3 reads TGTGCCAGCAGTTTCCTGACAGGGGAATCCTTAGGCGGCTACACCTTC. This encodes CASSFLTGESLGGYTF.